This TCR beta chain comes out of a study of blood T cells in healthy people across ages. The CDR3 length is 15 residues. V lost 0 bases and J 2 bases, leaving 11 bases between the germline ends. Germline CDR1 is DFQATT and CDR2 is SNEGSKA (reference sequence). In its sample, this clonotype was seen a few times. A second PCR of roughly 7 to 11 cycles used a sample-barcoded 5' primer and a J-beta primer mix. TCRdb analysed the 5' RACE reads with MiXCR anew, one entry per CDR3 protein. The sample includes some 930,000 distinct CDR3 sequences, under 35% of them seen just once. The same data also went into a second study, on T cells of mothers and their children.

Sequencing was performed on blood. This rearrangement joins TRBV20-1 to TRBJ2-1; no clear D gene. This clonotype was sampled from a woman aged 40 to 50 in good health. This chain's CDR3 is CSARDPVVAYNEQFF. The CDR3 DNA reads TGCAGTGCTAGAGATCCAGTGGTAGCCTACAATGAGCAGTTCTTC.